The present T cell receptor beta chain was sequenced within a study of spatial heterogeneity in lung cancer (dated by TCRdb to between 2018 and 2021). With regard to the full study: Beta-chain transcripts were consistently detected in greater numbers than alpha-chain transcripts, which likely reflected higher beta-chain transcript abundance. A strong correlation was found between TCR transcript counts in tumor regions and a T cell transcriptional module score from matched bulk RNA-seq. In the raw uncorrected reads, each unique combination of TCR and UMI appeared on average more than ten times. TCR alpha and beta repertoires were quantitatively compared across multiple tumor regions, matched nontumor lung and blood in non-small cell lung cancer. TCR repertoire features were related to nonsynonymous mutation counts determined by whole-exome sequencing of tumor tissue. Both alpha and beta chains were TCR-sequenced in samples taken at surgery, namely 220 tumor regions, 62 to 65 matched nontumor lung samples and about 54 PBMC samples. General study outcomes and caveats: Confirming at a functional level the hypothesis that regional TCRs recognize regional mutations was considered to require additional single-cell paired TCR alpha and beta sequencing. The tumor nonsynonymous mutation count correlated with the number of expanded intratumoral alpha and beta TCRs. The count of ubiquitous expanded TCRs correlated with the count of ubiquitous nonsynonymous mutations, and the count of regional expanded TCRs correlated with the count of regional nonsynonymous mutations. TCR-seq was estimated to cover only approximately 6.4% of tumor T cells for alpha chains and 12% to 15% for beta chains.

Receptor libraries were prepared by 5' RACE. The instrument was a NextSeq 500. In the TCR library protocol, a unique molecular identifier was attached to each TCR cDNA molecule so that PCR and sequencing errors could be corrected. For the original study's pipeline: TCR identification, UMI-based error correction and CDR3 extraction were performed with Decombinator tools. Expanded TCRs were defined as those above a frequency of 2 per 1,000, corresponding to the top 1% of the tumor frequency distribution. Expanded tumor TCRs statistically deemed absent (corrected P<0.05) from at least one tumor region were classed as regional, and all other expanded tumor TCRs were classed as ubiquitous. Each repertoire was subsampled 100 times to 5,000 TCRs, after which Renyi diversity was computed with the R vegan package. CDR3 similarity networks were constructed using string-kernel similarity of amino acid triplets, with links drawn between CDR3s whose pairwise similarity was above 0.82. TCRdb reanalyzed the raw reads on its own, using fastp at Q25 for trimming and MiXCR for clone calling, and kept in-frame beta chains. Every distinct CDR3 protein forms one entry, paired with its most common genes and DNA. The V and J calls were not made by the authors but by TCRdb's processing. Here the sample has 20,000 to 25,000 distinct CDR3 sequences; about 6.8% occur a single time. Clones ranked in the top ten supply around a tenth of the sample.

The CDR3 contains 13 residues, cysteine and phenylalanine counted. The only DNA kept is the CDR3, 39 bases in frame from the first base. The V end loses 0 bases and the J end loses 1 base, and a stretch of 4 bases separates them. From a lookup of the germline V gene (reference sequence), CDR1 and CDR2 are SGHNT and YYREEE. This clonotype was picked up many times. Its antigen is not yet known. No much larger clone is present one base from it, and per-base qualities are unavailable. In light of the paper, this sample's time point label describes: sample taken at primary tumor resection. Samples were obtained from approximately 76 patients with early-stage, untreated non-small cell lung cancer from the lung TRACERx cohort. Without any cell sorting, TCR sequencing was performed on whole RNA extracted either from tumor and nontumor lung tissue or from cryopreserved PBMC samples. Only patients for whom sufficient RNA was available from at least two tumor regions were selected for TCR sequencing. Before being selected, tumor and adjacent nontumor lung specimens were reviewed by a lung pathologist.

The chain was built from TRBV5-4 and TRBJ2-5, with the D gene uncertain. The source is a male donor with early-stage non-small cell lung cancer. This specimen was lung tumor tissue, taken at surgery. The DNA sequence is given as TGTGCCAGCAGCTTGGACTTCCAAGAGACCCAGTACTTC. This is translated as CASSLDFQETQYF.